These T cell receptor beta chains were read from a single sample in a study of blood T cell repertoires in COVID-19. TCRdb's copy holds only in-frame clones and misses some; the assay was immunoSEQ multiplex PCR. The table records 55,000 to 65,000 clones, 81% of them present only once. Source material: peripheral blood. These receptors came from a man aged 60 to 75 with COVID-19, enrolled during active disease. Each CDR3 is given with its conserved first and last residue.

V gene: TRBV20-1; J gene: TRBJ1-5; CDR3 length: 12; CDR3 protein: CSASRQNQPQHF
V gene: TRBV11-3; J gene: TRBJ1-6; CDR3 length: 13; CDR3 protein: CASSLEGSSPLHF
V gene: TRBV5-4; J gene: TRBJ1-1; CDR3 length: 14; CDR3 protein: CASSSPGMNTEAFF
V gene: TRBV6-5; J gene: TRBJ2-7; CDR3 length: 11; CDR3 protein: CASVSGTEQYF
V gene: TRBV9; J gene: TRBJ1-1; CDR3 length: 15; CDR3 protein: CASSGGRLEGAEAFF
V gene: TRBV7-3; J gene: TRBJ2-3; CDR3 length: 15; CDR3 protein: CASSVGGSGTDTQYF
V gene: TRBV5-1; J gene: TRBJ2-1; CDR3 length: 14; CDR3 protein: CASSPGTSHNEQFF
V gene: TRBV20-1; J gene: TRBJ1-4; CDR3 length: 15; CDR3 protein: CSASKRGPANEKLFF
V gene: TRBV5-1; J gene: TRBJ2-7; CDR3 length: 14; CDR3 protein: CASAPPSGAYEQYF
V gene: TRBV6-1; J gene: TRBJ2-1; CDR3 length: 16; CDR3 protein: CASSEGHLAGGNEQFF
V gene: TRBV30; J gene: TRBJ2-2; CDR3 length: 12; CDR3 protein: CASSQGTGELFF
V gene: TRBV29-1; J gene: TRBJ2-3; CDR3 length: 14; CDR3 protein: CSVAIGGSTDTQYF
V gene: TRBV19; J gene: TRBJ2-7; CDR3 length: 15; CDR3 protein: CASSIGSSGLYEQYF
V gene: TRBV7-9; J gene: TRBJ2-1; CDR3 length: 16; CDR3 protein: CASSSSTSGSWNEQFF
V gene: TRBV6-5; J gene: TRBJ1-1; CDR3 length: 14; CDR3 protein: CASTPGGYDTEAFF
V gene: TRBV2; J gene: TRBJ2-4; CDR3 length: 15; CDR3 protein: CASRHLTDTKNIQYF
V gene: TRBV6-6; J gene: TRBJ1-4; CDR3 length: 14; CDR3 protein: CASTMGTGNEKLFF
V gene: TRBV3-1/TRBV3-2; J gene: TRBJ1-5; CDR3 length: 13; CDR3 protein: CASSQEGGQPQHF
V gene: TRBV27; J gene: TRBJ2-3; CDR3 length: 14; CDR3 protein: CASSFGRATDTQYF
V gene: TRBV19; J gene: TRBJ2-1; CDR3 length: 17; CDR3 protein: CASTLEGTFRPRNEQFF
V gene: TRBV11-3; J gene: TRBJ2-5; CDR3 length: 13; CDR3 protein: CASSAGQQETQYF
V gene: TRBV6-5; J gene: TRBJ2-7; CDR3 length: 12; CDR3 protein: CASSRGSYEQYF
V gene: TRBV3-1/TRBV3-2; J gene: TRBJ1-4; CDR3 length: 19; CDR3 protein: CASSQVSRRNSRQGEKLFF
V gene: TRBV15; J gene: TRBJ1-1; CDR3 length: 13; CDR3 protein: CATRTGQSTEAFF
V gene: TRBV5-4; J gene: TRBJ2-5; CDR3 length: 13; CDR3 protein: CASSLLAQETQYF
V gene: TRBV29-1; J gene: TRBJ1-1; CDR3 length: 12; CDR3 protein: CSVVRVNTEAFF
V gene: TRBV20-1; J gene: TRBJ2-5; CDR3 length: 14; CDR3 protein: CSASGGPFQETQYF
V gene: TRBV9; J gene: TRBJ2-7; CDR3 length: 16; CDR3 protein: CDLRTPLRGRLYEQYF
V gene: TRBV5-1; J gene: TRBJ1-1; CDR3 length: 17; CDR3 protein: CASSSTLRTGGWTEAFF
V gene: TRBV30; J gene: TRBJ1-6; CDR3 length: 16; CDR3 protein: CAWSSREASYNSPLHF
V gene: TRBV5-4; J gene: TRBJ2-7; CDR3 length: 15; CDR3 protein: CASSLGLAGEEEQYF
V gene: TRBV16; J gene: TRBJ1-5; CDR3 length: 13; CDR3 protein: CASSRDWNQPQHF
V gene: TRBV12-3/TRBV12-4; J gene: TRBJ2-3; CDR3 length: 13; CDR3 protein: CASSRQGADTQYF
V gene: TRBV11-3; J gene: TRBJ2-7; CDR3 length: 16; CDR3 protein: CASSFRDRATFYEQYF
V gene: TRBV6-5; J gene: TRBJ1-2; CDR3 length: 15; CDR3 protein: CASSLGRPLNYGYTF
V gene: TRBV7-2; J gene: TRBJ2-7; CDR3 length: 13; CDR3 protein: CASSLAPRGEQYF
V gene: TRBV3-1/TRBV3-2; J gene: TRBJ1-1; CDR3 length: 12; CDR3 protein: CASSQGSVEAFF
V gene: TRBV7-3; J gene: TRBJ2-3; CDR3 length: 16; CDR3 protein: CASSFLSGTGRDTQYF
V gene: TRBV9; J gene: TRBJ2-5; CDR3 length: 15; CDR3 protein: CASSVGISQQETQYF
V gene: TRBV14; J gene: TRBJ2-7; CDR3 length: 16; CDR3 protein: CASSQEIGGSFYEQYF
V gene: TRBV6-5; J gene: TRBJ1-1; CDR3 length: 15; CDR3 protein: CASSYSTGSSTEAFF
V gene: TRBV6-5; J gene: TRBJ1-2; CDR3 length: 15; CDR3 protein: CASSYSSTGKGGYTF
V gene: TRBV18; J gene: TRBJ2-7; CDR3 length: 13; CDR3 protein: CASSEYSSYEQYF
V gene: TRBV25-1; J gene: TRBJ2-7; CDR3 length: 15; CDR3 protein: CASSPNRDRGDEQYF
V gene: TRBV30; J gene: TRBJ2-7; CDR3 length: 16; CDR3 protein: CAWRQGGKNWAHEQYF